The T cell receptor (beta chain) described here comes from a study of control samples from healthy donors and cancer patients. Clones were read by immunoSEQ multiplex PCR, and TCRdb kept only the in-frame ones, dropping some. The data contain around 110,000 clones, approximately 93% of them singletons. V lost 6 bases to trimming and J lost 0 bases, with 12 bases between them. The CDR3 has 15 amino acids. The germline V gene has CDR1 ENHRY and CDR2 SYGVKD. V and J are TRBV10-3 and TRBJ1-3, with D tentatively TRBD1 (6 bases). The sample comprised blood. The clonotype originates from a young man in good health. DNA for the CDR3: TGTGCCATCAGCGACGACAGGAGCTCTGGAAACACCATATATTTT. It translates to CAISDDRSSGNTIYF.